The 25 T cell receptor beta chains below come from one sample, sequenced in a study of blood T cell repertoires in COVID-19. Only in-frame clones appear in the TCRdb table, and some are missing; sequencing was by immunoSEQ multiplex PCR. The table shows more than 150,000 clones, with around nine tenths occurring only once. Specimen: peripheral blood. The receptors were sampled from a middle-aged man with acute or convalescent COVID-19.

This chain links TRBV7-2 with TRBJ1-1; 10 bases align to TRBD1. The CDR3 is made up of 15 amino acids. The germline CDR1 and CDR2 sequences are SGHTA and FQGNSA. V lost 3 bases to trimming and J lost 1 base; unmatched junction nucleotides: 2. The CDR3 DNA follows: TGTGCCAGCAGCTTGGGGGACAGGGGGAACACTGAAGCTTTCTTT. This gives the protein CASSLGDRGNTEAFF. The full variable domain, completed using reference TRBV7-2 and TRBJ1-1, is GAGVSQSPSNKVTEKGKDVELRCDPISGHTALYWYRQSLGQGLEFLIYFQGNSAPDKSGLPSDRFSAERTGGSVSTLTIQRTQQEDSAVYLCASSLGDRGNTEAFFGQGTRLTVV.

The chain joins TRBV14 to TRBJ2-7; D is possibly TRBD1 (6 bases). Deletions cut 4 bases from V and 2 bases from J, with 18 bases between. The CDR3 has 16 residues. The germline V gene has CDR1 SGHDN and CDR2 FVKESK. The CDR3 DNA follows: TGTGCCAGCAGCCCGTACGTAGGGGGTGATACCTACGAGCAGTACTTC. It is translated as CASSPYVGGDTYEQYF. Combining the CDR3 with reference TRBV14 and TRBJ2-7 gives the whole variable domain EAGVTQFPSHSVIEKGQTVTLRCDPISGHDNLYWYRRVMGKEIKFLLHFVKESKQDESGMPNNRFLAERTGGTYSTLKVQPAELEDSGVYFCASSPYVGGDTYEQYFGPGTRLTVT.

The chain has TRBV25-1 and TRBJ2-2; the D gene is possibly TRBD1 (6 bases). This CDR3 has 17 residues. CDR1 is MGHDK, CDR2 SYGVNS, per germline. Trimming took 5 bases from V and 4 from J, leaving 20 bases between them. The DNA of the CDR3 is TGTGCCAGCAGTCCGATTCAGGGGTCCGCTGGCACCGGGGAGCTGTTTTTT. Residues: CASSPIQGSAGTGELFF.

This sequence joins TRBV7-6 and TRBJ1-4; 7 bases fit TRBD1. V shed 5 bases and J 8 bases; nucleotides not matched to a gene: 14. The CDR3 loop spans 16 amino acids. From germline, CDR1 is SGHVS and CDR2 FNYEAQ. The CDR3: CASSQNSGGPGEKLFF. DNA for the CDR3: TGTGCCAGCAGCCAGAACTCAGGGGGGCCGGGAGAAAAACTGTTTTTT.

J is TRBJ2-2 and V is TRBV12-5, with a tentative D call TRBD1 (6 bases). V was shortened by 5 bases and J by 0 bases, with 10 bases between the two germline ends. This CDR3 is built from 15 residues. Germline V CDR1 and CDR2: LGHNT, FRNRAP. Here the CDR3 reads CASGQQGTNTGELFF. CDR3 in DNA: TGTGCTAGTGGTCAACAGGGTACGAACACCGGGGAGCTGTTTTTT. Full variable domain (remainder filled in from reference TRBV12-5 and TRBJ2-2): DARVTQTPRHKVTEMGQEVTMRCQPILGHNTVFWYRQTMMQGLELLAYFRNRAPLDDSGMPKDRFSAEMPDATLATLKIQPSEPRDSAVYFCASGQQGTNTGELFFGEGSRLTVL.

The rearrangement joins TRBV4-2 to TRBJ1-3; 8 bases are shared with TRBD1. Trimming removed 2 bases from V and 0 bases from J; junction bases left unmatched: 9. From germline, CDR1 is LGHNA and CDR2 YNFKEQ. This CDR3 is 18 amino acids long. Here the CDR3 DNA reads TGTGCCAGCAGCCAATACCGGGACAGGTATTCCTCTGGAAACACCATATATTTT. Translation gives CASSQYRDRYSSGNTIYF.

The chain recombines TRBV7-2 with TRBJ2-7; 7 bases align to TRBD1. The CDR3 has 17 amino acids. J lost 2 bases, V lost 1 base, and 11 bases had no gene match. The germline CDR1 and CDR2 sequences are SGHTA and FQGNSA. Written as DNA, the CDR3 is TGTGCCAGCAGCTTAGAGAGGCAGGGGGTGATCACCTACGAGCAGTACTTC. Encoded protein: CASSLERQGVITYEQYF. The full variable domain, in which reference TRBV7-2 and TRBJ2-7 provide the parts outside the CDR3, is GAGVSQSPSNKVTEKGKDVELRCDPISGHTALYWYRQSLGQGLEFLIYFQGNSAPDKSGLPSDRFSAERTGGSVSTLTIQRTQQEDSAVYLCASSLERQGVITYEQYFGPGTRLTVT.

The genes are TRBV4-2 and TRBJ1-3; TRBD1 agrees at 8 bases. V was pared by 4 bases and J by 1 base, with 15 bases of the junction left unmatched. CDR1 and CDR2 from the germline V gene are LGHNA and YNFKEQ. The CDR3 totals 19 residues. The CDR3 nucleotides are TGTGCCAGCAGCCCGTTTTTTACCTTAGACAGGGGATCTGGAAACACCATATATTTT. It codes for CASSPFFTLDRGSGNTIYF.

The chain combines TRBV12-3 or TRBV12-4 with TRBJ2-7; D is unresolved. The CDR3 is made up of 12 amino acids. The V gene lost 5 bases and the J gene lost 5 bases, with 10 bases spanning the gap. CDR3 DNA: TGTGCCAGCAGTCCCACTCGGGACGAGCAGTACTTC. This codes for CASSPTRDEQYF.

The chain is built from TRBV30 and TRBJ1-1; D uncertain. Trimming took 7 bases from V and 10 from J, leaving 22 bases between them. CDR1 is GTSNPN, CDR2 SVGIG, per germline (reference sequence). This CDR3 is built from 13 residues. The CDR3 is CASPGSRLGGAFF. CDR3 DNA: TGTGCCTCCCCCGGGAGTCGCCTCGGCGGAGCTTTCTTT.

This clone was detected only once. This rearrangement joins TRBV2 to TRBJ1-1, with D possibly matching TRBD1 (5 bases). Germline lookup yields CDR1 SNHLY and CDR2 FYNNEI. V lost 8 bases, J lost 11 bases, and 24 bases lay in between. The CDR3 consists of 14 residues. CDR3 coding DNA: TGTGCCAGCGTTGGCCTTAGTGGGGGGATTTGGGCTTTCTTT. Translated, it gives CASVGLSGGIWAFF.

The J gene is TRBJ2-4, the V gene TRBV11-3; 7 bases fit TRBD2. Germline CDR1 and CDR2: SGHNT and YENEEA. V dropped 0 bases and J dropped 8; count of bases not matched to a gene: 13. There are 17 residues in the CDR3. The CDR3 here is CASSLDLLTSSRDIQYF. For the CDR3, the DNA is TGTGCCAGCAGCTTAGACCTCCTGACTAGCAGTAGGGACATTCAGTACTTC. Combining the CDR3 with reference TRBV11-3 and TRBJ2-4 gives the whole variable domain EAGVVQSPRYKIIEKKQPVAFWCNPISGHNTLYWYLQNLGQGPELLIRYENEEAVDDSQLPKDRFSAERLKGVDSTLKIQPAELGDSAVYLCASSLDLLTSSRDIQYFGAGTRLSVL.

This clone is a singleton in its sample. The CDR3 is CASSQDQRGAWEKLFF. The CDR3 region has the DNA TGCGCCAGCAGCCAAGATCAAAGGGGCGCATGGGAAAAACTGTTTTTT. The V call is TRBV4-1, the J call TRBJ1-4; TRBD1 is a possible D gene (5 bases). V lost 0 bases and J lost 8, with 16 bases in between. The CDR3 totals 16 residues. CDR1 is MGHRA and CDR2 is YSYEKL in the germline V gene.

J is TRBJ2-7 and V is TRBV7-9, with a tentative D call TRBD1 (6 bases). The CDR3 contains 14 residues. Germline V gene sequence: CDR1 SEHNR, CDR2 FQNEAQ (reference sequence). Trimming cost V 7 bases and J 2 bases, with 15 bases left between them. CDR3 coding DNA: TGTGCCAGCACCCTGACAGGATTTACCTACGAGCAGTACTTC. Encoded protein: CASTLTGFTYEQYF.

The chain couples TRBV9 to TRBJ2-7; possibly TRBD1 for D (6 bases). CDR1 is SGDLS, CDR2 YYNGEE, per germline. Trimming took off 0 bases at V and 2 bases at J, with 15 bases between the two ends. The CDR3 is 16 residues long. The CDR3 coding sequence is TGTGCCAGCAGCGTAGGGTTGTTCGGACAGACCTACGAGCAGTACTTC. Protein product: CASSVGLFGQTYEQYF.

The rearrangement uses TRBV30 and TRBJ2-5, with D maybe TRBD2 (6 bases). This CDR3 has 13 amino acids. Trimming shortened V by 5 bases and J by 2 bases, and 12 bases separated the two germline ends. The germline CDR1 and CDR2 sequences are GTSNPN and SVGIG (reference sequence). The chain's CDR3 is CAWAAGFQETQYF. CDR3 coding DNA: TGTGCCTGGGCGGCGGGGTTTCAAGAGACCCAGTACTTC. Complete variable domain (other parts from reference TRBV30 and TRBJ2-5): SQTIHQWPATLVQPVGSPLSLECTVEGTSNPNLYWYRQAAGRGLQLLFYSVGIGQISSEVPQNLSASRPQDRQFILSSKKLLLSDSGFYLCAWAAGFQETQYFGPGTRLLVL.

V and J are TRBV5-1 and TRBJ1-2; D is uncertain. Trimming shortened V by 0 bases and J by 6 bases, and 9 bases separated the two germline ends. The length of the CDR3 is 13 residues. Germline V lookup: CDR1 SGHRS, CDR2 YFSETQ. In DNA, the CDR3 is TGCGCCAGCAGCTTGGGAGGGCGAGATGGCTACACCTTC. It encodes CASSLGGRDGYTF. The entire variable domain, with the rest obtained from reference TRBV5-1 and TRBJ1-2, is as follows: KAGVTQTPRYLIKTRGQQVTLSCSPISGHRSVSWYQQTPGQGLQFLFEYFSETQRNKGNFPGRFSGRQFSNSRSEMNVSTLELGDSALYLCASSLGGRDGYTFGSGTRLTVV.

This chain joins TRBV6-5 and TRBJ2-3; the match to TRBD1 covers 9 bases. This CDR3 contains 15 residues. Losses at the gene ends were 5 bases for V and 6 bases for J; bases not matched to a gene: 9. In germline, CDR1 is MNHEY, CDR2 SVGAGI. CDR3: CASSQGQGSRDTQYF. The CDR3 DNA is TGTGCCAGCAGTCAGGGACAGGGATCGAGGGATACGCAGTATTTT.

The CDR3 nucleotides read TGTGCCAGTAGTTCACAGGGGGTCAATCAGCCCCAGCATTTT. This translates into CASSSQGVNQPQHF. The rearrangement links TRBV19 to TRBJ1-5; 8 positions agree with TRBD1. Looked up from germline, CDR1 is LNHDA and CDR2 is SQIVND (reference sequence). The V segment lost 5 bases and the J segment 3 bases; nucleotides outside the gene matches: 3. The CDR3 length is 14 residues.

The CDR3 here is CASSLRRGLNEKLFF. CDR3 DNA sequence: TGTGCCAGCAGTTTACGGAGGGGCCTGAATGAAAAACTGTTTTTT. The genes are TRBV27 and TRBJ1-4, with TRBD1 as a possible D gene (5 bases). Germline CDR1 MNHEY, CDR2 SMNVEV (reference sequence). V was cut by 2 bases and J by 5 bases, with 12 bases left in between. The CDR3 extends over 15 amino acids.

V gene TRBV6-5 combines with J gene TRBJ2-5, with D possibly being TRBD2 (6 bases). Germline V CDR1 and CDR2: MNHEY, SVGAGI. Trimming shortened V by 5 bases and J by 4 bases, and 17 bases separated the two germline ends. The CDR3 covers 15 residues. The CDR3, as DNA: TGTGCCAGCAGTCCCTACCTGGGGGGTCGAGAGACCCAGTACTTC. Its translation is CASSPYLGGRETQYF.

The rearrangement uses TRBV7-9 and TRBJ2-7; 7 positions match TRBD1. The CDR3 totals 14 residues. Germline values: CDR1 SEHNR, CDR2 FQNEAQ (reference sequence). V was clipped by 5 bases and J by 2 bases; unmatched bases: 6. The CDR3 nucleotides read TGTGCCAGCAGCCCTCCGACAGGGCCCTACGAGCAGTACTTC. Its protein is CASSPPTGPYEQYF.

This clone came up a few times. This chain uses TRBV5-1 with TRBJ2-1; 9 positions match TRBD2. CDR3 length equals 14 residues. Germline-derived CDR1 and CDR2 are SGHRS and YFSETQ. J was trimmed by 7 bases and V by 4 bases; bases with no gene match: 6. CDR3 bases: TGCGCCAGCAGCGTCGGGACTAGCTTAAATGAGCAGTTCTTC. Translating it yields CASSVGTSLNEQFF.

J is TRBJ1-5 and V is TRBV2; D ambiguous. This CDR3 has 13 amino acids. Trimming pared 3 bases from V and 1 base from J, leaving 4 bases between. Germline CDR1 reads SNHLY; CDR2 reads FYNNEI. The CDR3 nucleotides read TGTGCCAGCAGTGAGCAGAGCAATCAGCCCCAGCATTTT. Its translation: CASSEQSNQPQHF.

J is TRBJ2-5 and V is TRBV5-1, with TRBD1 identical over 11 bases. This CDR3 has 14 residues. The V gene end was trimmed by 4 bases and the J gene end by 4 bases; junction bases not matched to a gene: 3. Looked up from germline, CDR1 is SGHRS and CDR2 is YFSETQ. The CDR3 loop reads CASSGGQGGETQYF. The DNA of the CDR3 is TGCGCCAGCAGCGGGGGACAGGGGGGAGAGACCCAGTACTTC.